A single sample is the source of the 10 T cell receptor beta chains below, sequenced in a study of T cell clonality in common variable immunodeficiency. The protocol was immunoSEQ multiplex PCR, while the TCRdb copy is restricted to in-frame clones and leaves out a portion. This sample has some 53,000 clones, each found more than once. Sequencing used peripheral blood mononuclear cells. The receptors here all came from a person aged 18 to 70 in good health.

This clone was recorded at least ten times. The CDR3 is cut off 3 residues early in the read; its end comes from the germline J gene. The chain recombines TRBV29-1 with TRBJ2-3; D unclear. Trimming pared 6 bases from V and 3 bases from J, leaving 10 bases between. In germline, CDR1 is SQVTM, CDR2 ANQGSEA. This CDR3 comprises 12 residues. The CDR3 loop is CSVKMATDTQYF. CDR3 DNA (partial): TGCAGCGTGAAGATGGCAACAGATACG.

This clone has at least ten counts. Sequencing ends 3 residues short of the CDR3 end; the germline J gene provides the rest. This rearrangement joins TRBV20-1 to TRBJ2-2; D gene unclear. The germline V and J ends were trimmed by 2 bases and 1 base, with 2 bases remaining between them. The CDR3 runs to 12 residues. Germline CDR1 reads DFQATT; CDR2 reads SNEGSKA (reference sequence). CDR3 loop: CSARQNTGELFF. The CDR3 bases that were read are TGCAGTGCTAGACAGAACACCGGGGAG.

This clone was seen ten or more times. The read ends 3 residues early relative to the CDR3; the germline J gene fills the gap. The V gene is TRBV7-2, the J gene TRBJ1-4, with D unclear. Germline CDR1 SGHTA, CDR2 FQGNSA. Trimming took 8 bases from V and 3 from J, leaving 16 bases between them. This CDR3 has 15 amino acids. CDR3 sequence reads: CASSLRGVANEKLFF. CDR3 DNA (partial): TGTGCCAGCTCCCTCCGCGGGGTAGCTAATGAAAAA.

This clone was counted at least ten times. The CDR3 protein is CASSEGTGNTGELFF. The covered CDR3 bases are TGTGCCAGCAGTGAAGGGACAGGAAACACCGGGGAG. The V gene is TRBV2, the J gene TRBJ2-2, with 7 bases that match TRBD1. The CDR3 extends 3 residues past the end of the read, so its final part is completed from the germline J gene. The CDR3 covers 15 residues. Germline CDR1 SNHLY, CDR2 FYNNEI. V lost 1 base to trimming and J lost 2 bases; unmatched junction nucleotides: 1.

Notes on this clone: The read terminates 3 residues before the CDR3 end, so the remaining end is supplied by the germline J gene. This chain links TRBV2 with TRBJ2-1; 11 bases are a match to TRBD2. With V trimmed by 7 bases and J by 7 bases, 12 bases remained unmatched. The CDR3 has 16 residues. Germline V gene data show CDR1 as SNHLY and CDR2 as FYNNEI. CDR3 sequence: CASTSWGASGRNEQFF. The sequenced CDR3 bases are TGTGCCAGCACATCCTGGGGGGCTAGCGGGAGGAATGAG.

Details on this clone: The read ends 3 residues before the CDR3 terminus; that terminus is restored from the germline J gene. This chain uses TRBV7-1 with TRBJ2-1; 12 bases are shared with TRBD2. TRBV7-1 is reported as an ORF; its role is uncertain. The V gene end was trimmed by 2 bases and the J gene end by 5 bases; junction bases not matched to a gene: 13. This CDR3 contains 19 residues. CDR3 amino acids: CASSSPTRLAGAEDNEQFF. The CDR3 bases that were read are TGTGCCAGCAGCTCACCTACCCGACTAGCGGGAGCTGAGGACAATGAG.

This clone appeared a few times. The CDR3 is cut off 3 residues early in the read; its end comes from the germline J gene. V gene TRBV19 combines with J gene TRBJ2-7, with TRBD2 matching over 7 bases. This CDR3 is built from 14 residues. Trimming removed 5 bases from V and 2 bases from J; junction bases left unmatched: 6. CDR1 and CDR2 from the germline V gene are LNHDA and SQIVND (reference sequence). The sequenced CDR3 bases are TGTGCCAGTAGTCCCCCTAGCGGCGCCTACGAG. Its translation is CASSPPSGAYE. The whole CDR3 sequence is CASSPPSGAYEQYF.

This clone was seen ten or more times. The observed sequence ends 3 residues before the CDR3 terminus, with the missing tail filled in from the germline J gene. This chain connects TRBV7-2 to TRBJ1-6, with 11 bases fitting TRBD1. The CDR3 is 15 amino acids. The J segment lost 9 bases and the V segment lost 1 base, leaving 2 bases of the junction unmatched. CDR1 is SGHTA, CDR2 FQGNSA, per germline. The covered CDR3 bases are TGTGCCAGCAGCTTAGTCGGGACAGGGGGTTCACCC. It is translated as CASSLVGTGGSP. The whole CDR3 sequence reads CASSLVGTGGSPLHF.

This clone appeared many times. The sequenced fragment ends 3 residues before the CDR3 boundary, so the rest is inferred from the germline J gene. The rearrangement links TRBV5-1 to TRBJ2-2; 12 bases line up with TRBD2. The CDR3 spans 17 residues. Germline CDR1 SGHRS, CDR2 YFSETQ. V trimming: 1 base; J trimming: 6 bases; junction bases outside the gene matches: 7. The CDR3 is CASSLSGLAGWAGELFF. CDR3 DNA, as far as it was read: TGCGCCAGCAGCTTGTCTGGACTAGCGGGATGGGCCGGGGAG.

Many counts were recorded for this clone. With the read ending 3 residues before the CDR3 end, the germline J gene is used to fill in that end. This sequence joins TRBV29-1 and TRBJ1-1; 9 positions match TRBD1. The length of the CDR3 is 12 residues. CDR1 is SQVTM, CDR2 ANQGSEA, per germline. V dropped 6 bases and J dropped 6; count of bases not matched to a gene: 5. The sequenced CDR3 bases are TGCAGCGTGACAGGGGGAGGTCCTGAA. It codes for CSVTGGGPE. The full CDR3 protein is CSVTGGGPEAFF.